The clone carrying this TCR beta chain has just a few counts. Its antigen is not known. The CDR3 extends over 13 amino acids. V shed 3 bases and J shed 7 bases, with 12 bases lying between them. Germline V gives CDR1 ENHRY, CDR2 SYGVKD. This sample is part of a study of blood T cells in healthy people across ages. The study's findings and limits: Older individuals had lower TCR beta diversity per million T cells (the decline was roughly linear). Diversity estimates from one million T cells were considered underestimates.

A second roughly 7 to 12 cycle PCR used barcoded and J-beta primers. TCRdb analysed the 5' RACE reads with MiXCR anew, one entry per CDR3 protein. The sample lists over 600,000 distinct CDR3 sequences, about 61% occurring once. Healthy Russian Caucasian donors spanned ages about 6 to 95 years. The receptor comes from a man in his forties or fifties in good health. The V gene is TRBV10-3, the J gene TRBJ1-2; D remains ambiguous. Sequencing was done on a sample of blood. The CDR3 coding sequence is TGTGCCATCAGTGACCCCAGGCTTGCTGGCTACACCTTC. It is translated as CAISDPRLAGYTF.